Listed here are 27 T cell receptor beta chains from one sample, sequenced in a study of metastatic and nonmetastatic thyroid tumors. TCRdb re-called the PCR reads via MiXCR. The table records 15,000 to 20,000 clones, roughly 36% of them present only once. Thyroid surgery was preceded by no treatment in any patient. Input material: tumor tissue. The receptors shown here come from a male donor with papillary thyroid cancer or a benign thyroid nodule (not recorded which). Some clones in this sample may be carry-over from other donors' samples.

This clone showed up just a few times. One junction end does not reproduce the germline sequence, and a read error may be involved. The rearrangement uses TRBV7-2 and TRBJ1-1; D is unclear. This CDR3 has 15 residues. The germline V gene has CDR1 SGHTA and CDR2 FQGNSA. The CDR3 bases are TGTGCCAGCAGCTTAGGCGTGAGATTGAACATTGAAGCTTTCTTT. Translating gives CASSLGVRLNIEAFF.

The chain combines TRBV20-1 with TRBJ2-7, with 11 nucleotides matching TRBD1. Germline values: CDR1 DFQATT, CDR2 SNEGSKA (reference sequence). The CDR3 is 14 amino acids. The trim removed 6 bases at V and 0 bases at J, leaving 4 bases unmatched. CDR3 coding DNA: TGCAGTGCAAGTGGGACAGGGGGCTCCTACGAGCAGTACTTC. Protein sequence: CSASGTGGSYEQYF.

This clone was seen a handful of times. The chain carries TRBV6-1 and TRBJ1-2; weak D call: TRBD1 (6 bases). V lost 4 bases, J lost 4 bases, and 13 bases lay in between. Germline V gives CDR1 MNHNS, CDR2 SASEGT. This CDR3 spans 14 amino acids. Here the CDR3 reads CASSAGQGTYGYTF. For the CDR3, the DNA is TGTGCCAGCAGTGCGGGCCAGGGGACCTATGGCTACACCTTC.

This clone was recorded many times. V usage is TRBV18 and J usage is TRBJ1-1, with TRBD1 as a possible D gene (6 bases). Germline V lookup: CDR1 KGHSH, CDR2 LQKENI. This CDR3 is 15 amino acids long. V lost 8 bases and J 1 base, leaving 17 bases between the germline ends. The DNA of the CDR3 is TGTGCCAGCCAAGGTCGGGGGGCGGGGAACACTGAAGCTTTCTTT. Its translation: CASQGRGAGNTEAFF.

By sample fraction, this clone is medium-sized. The V and J genes are TRBV6-1 and TRBJ1-2, with 7 bases matching TRBD1. The CDR3 spans 15 residues. The junction had 7 bases not matched to a gene; V was cut back by 4 bases and J by 2 bases. Germline CDR1 reads MNHNS; CDR2 reads SASEGT. The CDR3 loop reads CASSGAGGTNYGYTF. Here the CDR3 DNA reads TGTGCCAGCAGTGGGGCAGGGGGTACGAACTATGGCTACACCTTC.

As for this clone: The junction does not match germline at one end; this may be a read error. The genes are TRBV12-3 or TRBV12-4 and TRBJ2-7; no clear D gene. The CDR3 length is 15 residues. CDR3 residues: CAISSSALVPYEQYF. The DNA for the CDR3 is TGTGCCATCAGTTCGTCAGCCCTCGTCCCCTACGAGCAGTACTTC.

This clone was seen a handful of times. The chain joins TRBV11-2 to TRBJ2-1, with D tentatively TRBD2 (5 bases). Germline values: CDR1 SGHAT, CDR2 FQNNGV. Deletions cut 1 base from V and 0 bases from J, with 19 bases between. This CDR3 contains 19 residues. The CDR3 DNA reads TGTGCCAGCAGCTTAGGTCGGAAGATTGCGGGTAGCTCCTACAATGAGCAGTTCTTC. Its translation: CASSLGRKIAGSSYNEQFF.

The sample holds one count of this clone. The gene calls are TRBV11-2 and TRBJ1-2, with D possibly being TRBD1 (5 bases). CDR3 size: 17 residues. Trimming took off 0 bases at V and 4 bases at J, with 18 bases between the two ends. The germline V gene has CDR1 SGHAT and CDR2 FQNNGV. The CDR3 sequence: CASSLDYPTAGFYGYTF. Written as DNA, the CDR3 is TGTGCCAGCAGCTTAGATTACCCGACAGCGGGGTTCTATGGCTACACCTTC.

This clone was detected many times. This may be a read error, as it is one base from a much larger clone. The sample contains more than one DNA sequence encoding this CDR3. This chain joins TRBV20-1 and TRBJ2-2; either TRBD1 or TRBD2 may supply D (5 bases each). Germline-derived CDR1 and CDR2 are DFQATT and SNEGSKA (reference sequence). The CDR3 runs 15 residues. Trimming cost V 0 bases and J 6 bases, with 14 bases left between them. The CDR3 protein is CSARDYGALAGELFF. In DNA form, the CDR3 reads TGCAGTGCTAGAGATTACGGGGCACTCGCCGGGGAGCTGTTTTTT.

The chain recombines TRBV4-2 with TRBJ2-3; 11 nucleotides line up with TRBD2. The germline V gene encodes CDR1 LGHNA and CDR2 YNFKEQ. The V gene end was trimmed by 4 bases and the J gene end by 5 bases; junction bases not matched to a gene: 17. The CDR3 is 19 amino acids. In DNA, the CDR3 is TGTGCCAGCAGCCGCTGCGGGTGTAGCGGGAGGGCCGAGGTAGATACGCAGTATTTT. Its translation: CASSRCGCSGRAEVDTQYF.

This clone was seen repeatedly, ten times or more. J is TRBJ2-5 and V is TRBV7-3; D could derive from TRBD1 or TRBD2 (5 bases each). CDR3 length equals 15 residues. Germline V gene lookup returns CDR1 SGHTA and CDR2 FQGTGA. The V and J ends lost 3 bases and 1 base respectively, with 12 bases between them. CDR3 coding DNA: TGTGCCAGCAGCTTGGGACCGGGACCCCAAGAGACCCAGTACTTC. Translating it yields CASSLGPGPQETQYF.

The sample holds many counts of this clone. This sequence joins TRBV5-4 and TRBJ2-4, with 8 bases fitting TRBD2. The CDR3 sequence is 16 residues long. Germline CDR1 and CDR2: SGHNT and YYREEE (reference sequence). V shed 2 bases and J 0 bases; nucleotides not matched to a gene: 4. CDR3 amino acids: CASSLTSGLAKNIQYF. CDR3 DNA sequence: TGTGCCAGCAGCTTAACTAGCGGACTAGCCAAAAACATTCAGTACTTC.

The chain carries TRBV20-1 and TRBJ2-1, with 8 nucleotides matching TRBD2. The CDR3 spans 12 residues. CDR1 and CDR2 from the germline V gene are DFQATT and SNEGSKA (reference sequence). V shed 4 bases and J 13 bases; nucleotides not matched to a gene: 9. The chain's CDR3 is CSAIQTGTSQFF. The DNA for the CDR3 is TGCAGTGCTATCCAAACCGGGACTAGTCAGTTCTTC.

This clone is medium-sized (0.01 to 0.1%) in the sample. This chain joins TRBV11-2 and TRBJ1-6; possibly TRBD1 for D (6 bases). The CDR3 is 15 amino acids. CDR1 and CDR2 (germline): SGHAT, FQNNGV. Trimming pared 2 bases from V and 10 bases from J, leaving 15 bases between. The CDR3, as DNA: TGTGCCAGCAGCTTACAAGACAGGTTACCATCACCCCTCCACTTT. It codes for CASSLQDRLPSPLHF.

This chain uses TRBV2 with TRBJ1-1, with D possibly being TRBD1 (5 bases). Trimming shortened V by 1 base and J by 10 bases, and 25 bases separated the two germline ends. CDR3 length equals 17 residues. CDR1 and CDR2 from the germline V gene are SNHLY and FYNNEI. The DNA for the CDR3 is TGTGCCAGCAGTGAAGGGGGGTTTGGGAAGCAGGGCCTGAGAGCTTTCTTT. Its translation: CASSEGGFGKQGLRAFF.

By share, this clone ranks as medium-sized. J is TRBJ2-2 and V is TRBV6-5; D remains unclear. The CDR3 runs 14 residues. CDR1 is MNHEY, CDR2 SVGAGI, per germline. Between the trimmed V and J ends, which lost 2 bases and 3 bases, there was a span of 7 bases. This CDR3 is CASSYPGDTGELFF. CDR3 nucleotide sequence: TGTGCCAGCAGTTACCCTGGGGACACCGGGGAGCTGTTTTTT.

The J gene is TRBJ2-7, the V gene TRBV20-1, with TRBD2 identical over 8 bases. V lost 2 bases and J lost 0; bases outside the gene matches: 12. Looked up from germline, CDR1 is DFQATT and CDR2 is SNEGSKA (reference sequence). CDR3 length equals 17 residues. The CDR3 protein is CSARWQREPLISYEQYF. CDR3 DNA: TGCAGTGCTAGATGGCAGCGGGAGCCGCTAATCTCCTACGAGCAGTACTTC.

This sequence joins TRBV20-1 and TRBJ1-2, with 9 bases identical to TRBD1. CDR1 is DFQATT, CDR2 SNEGSKA, per germline (reference sequence). Unmatched junction bases numbered 7, after V lost 5 bases and J lost 6 bases. This CDR3 is built from 13 residues. The CDR3 DNA is TGCAGTGCTTCACAGGGGGCTGGAGATGGCTACACCTTC. Translated, it gives CSASQGAGDGYTF.

Of note for this clone: The CDR3 does not close with the conserved phenylalanine or tryptophan, likely indicating a read error. The chain employs TRBV20-1 and TRBJ2-1; 10 bases agree with TRBD2. This CDR3 contains 14 residues. In germline, CDR1 is DFQATT, CDR2 SNEGSKA (reference sequence). Written as DNA, the CDR3 is TGCCGTGCGATCACTAGCGGGACCTACAATGAGCAGTTCTAC. Translated: CRAITSGTYNEQFY.

This clone was seen at least ten times. The J gene is TRBJ1-5, the V gene TRBV30; D call uncertain. The CDR3 extends over 14 amino acids. V was shortened by 1 base and J by 3 bases, with 10 bases between the two germline ends. Germline CDR1 reads GTSNPN; CDR2 reads SVGIG (reference sequence). This chain's CDR3 is CAWSGRQYNQPQHF. The CDR3 DNA follows: TGTGCCTGGAGTGGTAGGCAGTACAATCAGCCCCAGCATTTT.

The chain carries TRBV11-2 and TRBJ2-7; D call uncertain. The V and J ends lost 5 bases and 1 base respectively, with 6 bases between them. Germline V gives CDR1 SGHAT, CDR2 FQNNGV. The CDR3 extends over 12 amino acids. The CDR3 protein is CASSHGSYEQYF. The CDR3 DNA sequence: TGTGCCAGCAGCCACGGGTCCTACGAGCAGTACTTC. Full variable domain (remainder filled in from reference TRBV11-2 and TRBJ2-7): EAGVAQSPRYKIIEKRQSVAFWCNPISGHATLYWYQQILGQGPKLLIQFQNNGVVDDSQLPKDRFSAERLKGVDSTLKIQPAKLEDSAVYLCASSHGSYEQYFGPGTRLTVT.

The table lists this clone with many counts. The chain links TRBV9 to TRBJ2-1; TRBD2 might be the D (5 bases). CDR1 and CDR2 (germline): SGDLS, YYNGEE. The CDR3 has 15 residues. Trimming removed 5 bases from V and 8 bases from J, with 20 bases in between. CDR3 residues: CASSAAERGPYEQFF. Here the CDR3 DNA reads TGTGCCAGCAGTGCCGCAGAGAGAGGGCCTTATGAGCAGTTCTTC.

This clone occurred a few times. The rearrangement joins TRBV10-2 to TRBJ2-5; a possible D gene is TRBD2 (6 bases). Germline V gives CDR1 WSHSY, CDR2 SAAADI. The CDR3 is 14 amino acids. V lost 3 bases to trimming and J lost 5 bases, with 13 bases between them. This CDR3 is CASSEEGRQETQYF. CDR3 sequence (DNA): TGCGCCAGCAGTGAAGAGGGGAGGCAGGAGACCCAGTACTTC.

CDR3: CASRESGGQETQFF. CDR3 DNA: TGTGCCAGCAGAGAATCAGGGGGGCAAGAGACCCAGTTCTTC. The chain couples TRBV2 to TRBJ2-5; possible D gene TRBD1, 7 bases. The better agreement between TRBJ2-1 and the DNA end casts doubt on the J call. Germline V gene lookup returns CDR1 SNHLY and CDR2 FYNNEI. The CDR3 consists of 14 residues.

With regard to this clone: An end of the junction does not agree with germline; a read error may underlie this. The chain has TRBV12-3 or TRBV12-4 and TRBJ1-5; maybe TRBD1 (5 bases). This CDR3 has 13 amino acids. CDR3: CASRHRNNKPQHF. CDR3 coding DNA: TGTGCCAGCCGGCACAGGAACAATAAGCCCCAGCATTTT.

This clone was observed at least ten times. J is TRBJ2-5 and V is TRBV28, with D perhaps matching TRBD1 or TRBD2 (5 bases each). Trimming removed 3 bases at V and 7 bases at J, with 24 bases between. The germline V gene has CDR1 MDHEN and CDR2 SYDVKM. The CDR3 has 17 amino acids. The CDR3 coding sequence is TGTGCCAGCAGTTTGGGTGGGCAACGGGGCCCCCACGGGACCCAGTACTTC. Residues: CASSLGGQRGPHGTQYF.

V gene TRBV5-1 combines with J gene TRBJ1-6, with D hard to call. CDR3 length: 16 amino acids. V shed 0 bases and J shed 0 bases, with 7 bases lying between them. CDR1 SGHRS and CDR2 YFSETQ come from the germline V gene. This CDR3 is CASSLDRSSYNSPLHF. CDR3 bases: TGCGCCAGCAGCTTGGACCGCAGCTCCTATAATTCACCCCTCCACTTT.